This T cell receptor beta chain was recorded in a study of blood T cell repertoires in COVID-19 (dated by TCRdb to about 2020). General notes on the study: The collaborator samples originated in the United States, Italy and Spain and spanned the acute and convalescent phases of COVID-19. The material from the prospective study consisted of cDNA or gDNA derived from T cells, B-cell-depleted T cells, or PBMCs. Subjects who had been exposed to COVID-19, were actively infected with it, or had recovered from it provided the deeply sampled blood TCRbeta repertoires that made up the dataset. The repertoires were released in a freely available public database meant as a resource for research on the immune response to SARS-CoV-2. The samples were drawn from the first 160 participants of the ongoing ImmuneRACE study and from 950 to 1,500 subjects provided by 6 global collaborators. A de-identified subject ID, COVID-19 status, age in years and sex were almost always included in the sample metadata. Where available, HLA class I and class II types were taken from metadata supplied by the sample provider and were not determined by assay-based typing.

Each collaborating institution followed its own protocols to collect whole blood in K2EDTA tubes. For TCRbeta analysis, collaborator samples were shipped as frozen whole blood, as isolated PBMCs, or as DNA extracted from either sample type. Cut back by 4 bases and 4 bases, the V and J ends lie 20 bases apart. The CDR3 covers 16 residues, taking in both the cysteine and the phenylalanine. Left in the record is the CDR3 DNA by itself, 48 bases read in frame from the first base. Taken from the germline V gene, the CDR1 and CDR2 loops are SGHAT and FQNNGV. TCRbeta CDR3 regions were amplified from genomic DNA using the immunoSEQ Assay, a bias-controlled multiplex PCR. The authors' pipeline ran thus. Nucleated cell counts per sample were estimated from amplification of reference gene primers within the assay. To quantify the absolute abundance of each unique TCRbeta CDR3 rearrangement, sequence reads were collapsed and filtered. Productive Simpson clonality was computed per sample as the square root of Simpson's diversity index over productive rearrangements. TCRdb stores this immuneACCESS table with in-frame sequences only. Part of the clones is absent; in the studies checked, under half of the shortfall reflects unresolved V genes, and no reason is known for the rest. The V and J calls and clone size come from that table; D and trimming were worked out from the DNA. The sample records about 86,000 clones, roughly 83% of which are singletons. 25% to 40% of the sample lies in the top ten.

For this clone: Its target antigen remains unknown. Per-nucleotide qualities are absent, and no much larger clonotype sits a single base away.

Beyond this particular receptor, the publication reports: Clinical and demographic metadata were provided uncurated, with the amount varying by source and participant.

The chain links TRBV11-2 with TRBJ2-7, and the D gene may be TRBD2, 7 bases matching. This TCR was recovered from an elderly woman with active or convalescent COVID-19. Sequences were obtained from peripheral blood. The nucleotides are TGTGCCAGCAGCTCGCTGGGGGGCGGGGGAGGTTACGAGCAGTACTTC. Translated, this is CASSSLGGGGGYEQYF.